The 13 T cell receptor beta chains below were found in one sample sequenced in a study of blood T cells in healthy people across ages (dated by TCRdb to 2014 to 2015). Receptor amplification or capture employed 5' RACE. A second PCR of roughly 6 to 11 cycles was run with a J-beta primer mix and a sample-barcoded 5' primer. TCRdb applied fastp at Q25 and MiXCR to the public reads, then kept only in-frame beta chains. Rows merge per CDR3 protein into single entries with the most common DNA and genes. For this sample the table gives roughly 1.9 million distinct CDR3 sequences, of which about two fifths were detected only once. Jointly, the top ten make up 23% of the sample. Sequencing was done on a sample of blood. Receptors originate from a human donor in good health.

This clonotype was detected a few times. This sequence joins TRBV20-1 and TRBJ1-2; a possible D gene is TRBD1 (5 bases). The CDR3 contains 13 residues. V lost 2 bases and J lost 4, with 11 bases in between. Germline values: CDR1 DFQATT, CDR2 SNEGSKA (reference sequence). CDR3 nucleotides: TGCAGTGCTAGATCAGGGACTACCTATGGCTACACCTTC. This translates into CSARSGTTYGYTF.

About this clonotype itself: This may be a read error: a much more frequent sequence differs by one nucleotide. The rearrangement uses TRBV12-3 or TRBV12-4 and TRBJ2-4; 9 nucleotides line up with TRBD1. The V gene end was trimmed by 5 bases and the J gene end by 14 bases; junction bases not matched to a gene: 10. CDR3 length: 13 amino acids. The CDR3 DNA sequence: TGTGCCAGCAGTCTCGGGACAGGGCTGTGGAAGTACTTC. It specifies CASSLGTGLWKYF.

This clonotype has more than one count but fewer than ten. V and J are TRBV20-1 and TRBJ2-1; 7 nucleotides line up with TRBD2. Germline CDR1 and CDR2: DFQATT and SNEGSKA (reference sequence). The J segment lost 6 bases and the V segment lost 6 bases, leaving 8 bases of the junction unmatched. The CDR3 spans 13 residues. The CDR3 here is CSARTRDFNEQFF. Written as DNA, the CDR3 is TGCAGTGCCAGGACTAGAGACTTCAATGAGCAGTTCTTC.

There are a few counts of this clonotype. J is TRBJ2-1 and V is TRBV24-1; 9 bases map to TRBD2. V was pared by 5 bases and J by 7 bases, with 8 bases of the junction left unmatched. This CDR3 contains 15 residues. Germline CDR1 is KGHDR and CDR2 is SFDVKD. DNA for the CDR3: TGTGCCACCAGTGTAGCGGGGGCCTTAAAGAATGAGCAGTTCTTC. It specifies CATSVAGALKNEQFF.

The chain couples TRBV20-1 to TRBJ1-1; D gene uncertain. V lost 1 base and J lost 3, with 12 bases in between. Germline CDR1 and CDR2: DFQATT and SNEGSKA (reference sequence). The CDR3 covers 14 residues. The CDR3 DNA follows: TGCAGTGCTAGAGTAAGCGGCAGTGACACTGAAGCTTTCTTT. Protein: CSARVSGSDTEAFF.

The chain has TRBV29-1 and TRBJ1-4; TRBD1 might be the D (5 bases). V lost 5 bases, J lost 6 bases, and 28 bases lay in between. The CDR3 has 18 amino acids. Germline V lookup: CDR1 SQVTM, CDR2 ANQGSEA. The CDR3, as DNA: TGCAGCGTTTCTGGGCAGCCGGGGGGGTTTGTGAAGTATGAAAAACTGTTTTTT. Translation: CSVSGQPGGFVKYEKLFF.

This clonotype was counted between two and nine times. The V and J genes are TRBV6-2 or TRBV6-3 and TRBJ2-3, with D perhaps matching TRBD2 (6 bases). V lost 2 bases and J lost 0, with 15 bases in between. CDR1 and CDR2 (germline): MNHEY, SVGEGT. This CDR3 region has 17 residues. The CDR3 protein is CASSYGGTGTSTDTQYF. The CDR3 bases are TGTGCCAGCAGTTACGGCGGGACGGGTACTAGCACAGATACGCAGTATTTT.

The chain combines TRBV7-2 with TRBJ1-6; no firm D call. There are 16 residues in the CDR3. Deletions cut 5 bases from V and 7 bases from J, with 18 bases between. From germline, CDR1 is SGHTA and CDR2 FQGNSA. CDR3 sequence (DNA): TGTGCCAGCAGCCTTAGCGGGCGAAGAGGCAATTCACCCCTCCACTTT. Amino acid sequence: CASSLSGRRGNSPLHF.

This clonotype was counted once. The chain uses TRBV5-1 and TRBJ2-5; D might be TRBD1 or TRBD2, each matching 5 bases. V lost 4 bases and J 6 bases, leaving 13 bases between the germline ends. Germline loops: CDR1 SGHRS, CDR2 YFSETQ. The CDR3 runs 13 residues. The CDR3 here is CASSRDGQQTQYF. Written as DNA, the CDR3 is TGCGCCAGCAGCAGGGACGGACAACAGACCCAGTACTTC. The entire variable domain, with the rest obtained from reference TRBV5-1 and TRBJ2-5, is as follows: KAGVTQTPRYLIKTRGQQVTLSCSPISGHRSVSWYQQTPGQGLQFLFEYFSETQRNKGNFPGRFSGRQFSNSRSEMNVSTLELGDSALYLCASSRDGQQTQYFGPGTRLLVL.

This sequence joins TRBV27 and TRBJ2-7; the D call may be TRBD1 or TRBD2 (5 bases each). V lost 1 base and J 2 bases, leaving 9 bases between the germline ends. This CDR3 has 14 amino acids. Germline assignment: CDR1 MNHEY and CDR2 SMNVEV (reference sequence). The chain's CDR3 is CASSLWDGAYEQYF. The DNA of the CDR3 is TGTGCCAGCAGTTTATGGGACGGGGCCTACGAGCAGTACTTC.

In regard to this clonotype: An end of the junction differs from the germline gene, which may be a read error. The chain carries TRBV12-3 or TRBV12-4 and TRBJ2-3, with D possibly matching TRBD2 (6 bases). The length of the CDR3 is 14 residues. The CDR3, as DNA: TGTGTCAGCAATGCCGGGACTCCCACAGATACGCAGTATTTT. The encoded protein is CVSNAGTPTDTQYF.

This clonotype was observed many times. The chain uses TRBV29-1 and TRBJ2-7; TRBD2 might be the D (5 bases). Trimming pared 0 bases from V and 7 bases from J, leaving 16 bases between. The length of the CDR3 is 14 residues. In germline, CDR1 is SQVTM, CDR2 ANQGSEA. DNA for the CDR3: TGCAGCGTTGAAGATTATAACGGAAGGAGGGAGCAGTACTTC. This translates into CSVEDYNGRREQYF.

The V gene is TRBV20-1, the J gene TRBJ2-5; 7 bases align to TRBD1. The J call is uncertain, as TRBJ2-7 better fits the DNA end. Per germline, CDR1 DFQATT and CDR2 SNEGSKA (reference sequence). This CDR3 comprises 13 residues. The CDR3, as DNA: TGCAGTGCTCTCCAGGACAGGTCCTACGAGCAGTACTTC. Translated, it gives CSALQDRSYEQYF.